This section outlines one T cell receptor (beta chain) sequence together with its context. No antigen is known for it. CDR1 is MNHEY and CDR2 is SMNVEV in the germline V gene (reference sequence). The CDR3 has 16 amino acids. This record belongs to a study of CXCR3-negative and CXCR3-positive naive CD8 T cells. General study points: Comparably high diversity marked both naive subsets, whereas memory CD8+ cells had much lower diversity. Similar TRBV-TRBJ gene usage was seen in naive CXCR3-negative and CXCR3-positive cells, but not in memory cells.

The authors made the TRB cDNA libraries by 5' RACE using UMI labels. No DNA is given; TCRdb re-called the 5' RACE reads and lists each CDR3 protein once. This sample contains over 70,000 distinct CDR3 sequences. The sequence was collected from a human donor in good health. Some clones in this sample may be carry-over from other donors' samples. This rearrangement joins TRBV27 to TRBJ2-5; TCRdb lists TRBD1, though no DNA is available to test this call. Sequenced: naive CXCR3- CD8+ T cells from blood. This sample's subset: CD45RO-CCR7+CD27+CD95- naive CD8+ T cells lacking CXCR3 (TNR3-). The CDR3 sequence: CASSPGGAIFDGTQYF.